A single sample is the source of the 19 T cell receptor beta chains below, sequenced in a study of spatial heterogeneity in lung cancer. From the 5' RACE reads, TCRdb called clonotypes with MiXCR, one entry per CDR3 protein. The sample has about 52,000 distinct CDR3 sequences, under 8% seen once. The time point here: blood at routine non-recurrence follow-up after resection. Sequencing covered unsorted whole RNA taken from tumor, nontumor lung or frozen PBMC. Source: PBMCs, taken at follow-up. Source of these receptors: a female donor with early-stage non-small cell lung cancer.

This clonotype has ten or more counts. The CDR3 region is CASSPDRGKIQYF. CDR3 nucleotide sequence: TGTGCCAGCAGCCCGGACAGGGGAAAGATTCAGTACTTC. This chain links TRBV7-9 with TRBJ2-4, with 9 bases that match TRBD1. Germline-derived CDR1 and CDR2 are SEHNR and FQNEAQ (reference sequence). Trimming cost V 5 bases and J 10 bases; bases outside gene matches: 6. The CDR3 totals 13 residues.

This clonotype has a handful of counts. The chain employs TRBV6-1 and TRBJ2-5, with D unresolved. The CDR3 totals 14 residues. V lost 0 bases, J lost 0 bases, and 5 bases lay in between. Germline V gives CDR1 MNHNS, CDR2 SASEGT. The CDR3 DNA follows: TGTGCCAGCAGTGAAGCCTGGTACCAAGAGACCCAGTACTTC. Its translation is CASSEAWYQETQYF.

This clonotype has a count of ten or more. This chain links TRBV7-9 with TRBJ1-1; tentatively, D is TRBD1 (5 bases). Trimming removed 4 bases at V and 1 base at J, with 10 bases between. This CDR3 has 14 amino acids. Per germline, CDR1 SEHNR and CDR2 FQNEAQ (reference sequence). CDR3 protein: CASSSNTGNTEAFF. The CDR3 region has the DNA TGTGCCAGCAGCTCCAATACAGGGAACACTGAAGCTTTCTTT.

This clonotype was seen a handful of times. For the CDR3, the DNA is TGTGCCAGCAGCTTAGTTTTCGTACAGGGAGGCGAGCAGTACTTC. It codes for CASSLVFVQGGEQYF. The J gene is TRBJ2-7, the V gene TRBV7-9; the D gene could be TRBD1 or TRBD2 (6 bases each). Germline CDR1 is SEHNR and CDR2 is FQNEAQ (reference sequence). The CDR3 sequence is 15 residues long. Trimming removed 1 base at V and 6 bases at J, with 16 bases between.

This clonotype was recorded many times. The DNA of the CDR3 is TGTGCCAGCAGAAGGAAACAGGGATATTCACCCCTCCACTTT. Encoded protein: CASRRKQGYSPLHF. V is TRBV6-5 and J is TRBJ1-6; a possible D gene is TRBD1 (6 bases). Germline lookup yields CDR1 MNHEY and CDR2 SVGAGI. The CDR3 is 14 residues long. Trimming removed 6 bases at V and 8 bases at J, with 14 bases between.

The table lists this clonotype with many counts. The CDR3 DNA is TGTGCCAGCAGCTCACCCGACAGGGGGCGACTAGGGCAGTACTTC. This sequence encodes CASSSPDRGRLGQYF. The chain joins TRBV7-2 to TRBJ2-7; TRBD1 agrees at 10 bases. Trimming removed 4 bases from V and 9 bases from J; junction bases left unmatched: 12. The germline V gene has CDR1 SGHTA and CDR2 FQGNSA. This CDR3 has 15 residues.

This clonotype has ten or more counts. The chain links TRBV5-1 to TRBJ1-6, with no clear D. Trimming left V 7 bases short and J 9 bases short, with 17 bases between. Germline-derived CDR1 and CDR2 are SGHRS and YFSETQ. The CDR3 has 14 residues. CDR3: CASGSSGGSSPLHF. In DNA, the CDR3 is TGCGCCAGCGGATCGAGTGGAGGAAGTTCACCCCTCCACTTT.

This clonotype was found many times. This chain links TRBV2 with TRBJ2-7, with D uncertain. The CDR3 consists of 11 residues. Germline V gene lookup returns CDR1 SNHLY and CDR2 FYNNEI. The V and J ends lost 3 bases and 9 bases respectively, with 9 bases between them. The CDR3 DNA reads TGTGCCAGCAGTGAGGGTGGTCGGCAGTACTTC. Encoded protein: CASSEGGRQYF.

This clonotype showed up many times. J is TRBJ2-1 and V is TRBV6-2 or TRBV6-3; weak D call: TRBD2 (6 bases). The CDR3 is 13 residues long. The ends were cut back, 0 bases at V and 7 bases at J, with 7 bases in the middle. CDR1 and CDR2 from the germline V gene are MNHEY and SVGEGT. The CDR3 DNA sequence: TGTGCCAGCAGTTACTCCGCGGGGAATGAGCAGTTCTTC. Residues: CASSYSAGNEQFF.

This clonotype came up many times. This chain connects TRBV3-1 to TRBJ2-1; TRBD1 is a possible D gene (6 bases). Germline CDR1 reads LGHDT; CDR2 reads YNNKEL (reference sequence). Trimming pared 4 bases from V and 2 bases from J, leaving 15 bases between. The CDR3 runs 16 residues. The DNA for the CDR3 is TGTGCCAGCAGCCGCCCACCAGGGGAACCCTACAATGAGCAGTTCTTC. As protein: CASSRPPGEPYNEQFF.

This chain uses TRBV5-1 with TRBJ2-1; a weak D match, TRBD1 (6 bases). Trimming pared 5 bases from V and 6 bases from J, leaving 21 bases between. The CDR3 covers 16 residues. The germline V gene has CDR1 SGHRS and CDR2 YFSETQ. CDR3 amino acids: CASRTSLGAGGNEQFF. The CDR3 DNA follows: TGCGCCAGCAGAACGAGCTTGGGGGCTGGCGGCAATGAGCAGTTCTTC.

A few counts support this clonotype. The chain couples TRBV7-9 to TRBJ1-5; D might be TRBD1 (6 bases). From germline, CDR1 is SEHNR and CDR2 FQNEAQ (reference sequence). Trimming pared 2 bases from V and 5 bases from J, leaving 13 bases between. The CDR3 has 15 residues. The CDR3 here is CASSLTEGGDQPQHF. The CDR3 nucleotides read TGTGCCAGCAGCTTAACCGAAGGGGGGGATCAGCCCCAGCATTTT.

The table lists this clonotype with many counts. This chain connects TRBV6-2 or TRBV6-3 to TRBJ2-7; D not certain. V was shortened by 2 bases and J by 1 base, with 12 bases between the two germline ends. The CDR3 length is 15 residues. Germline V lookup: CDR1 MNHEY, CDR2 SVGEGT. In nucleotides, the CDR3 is TGTGCCAGCAGTTACGGCAGCCGACATTCCTACGAGCAGTACTTC. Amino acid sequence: CASSYGSRHSYEQYF.

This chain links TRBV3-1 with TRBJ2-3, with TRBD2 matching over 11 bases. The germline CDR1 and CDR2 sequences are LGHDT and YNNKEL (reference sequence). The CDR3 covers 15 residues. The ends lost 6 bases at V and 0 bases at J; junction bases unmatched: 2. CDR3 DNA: TGTGCCAGCAGGCCTAGCGGGAGGAGCACAGATACGCAGTATTTT. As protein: CASRPSGRSTDTQYF.

The CDR3 sequence: CASSFTGQETQYF. CDR3 bases: TGCGCCAGCAGCTTTACAGGGCAAGAGACCCAGTACTTC. The V and J genes are TRBV5-1 and TRBJ2-5; D may be TRBD1 (6 bases). The CDR3 consists of 13 residues. The V gene's germline CDR1 is SGHRS and CDR2 YFSETQ. V shed 2 bases and J shed 2 bases, with 7 bases lying between them.

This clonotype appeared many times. DNA for the CDR3: TGTGCCAGCAGCCAAGAAAAGCGTCAGCCCCAGCATTTT. Its translation is CASSQEKRQPQHF. The chain has TRBV4-2 and TRBJ1-5; D is unresolved. Trimming stripped 0 bases from V and 6 bases from J, with 6 bases between. CDR1 and CDR2 (germline): LGHNA, YNFKEQ. The CDR3 has 13 residues.

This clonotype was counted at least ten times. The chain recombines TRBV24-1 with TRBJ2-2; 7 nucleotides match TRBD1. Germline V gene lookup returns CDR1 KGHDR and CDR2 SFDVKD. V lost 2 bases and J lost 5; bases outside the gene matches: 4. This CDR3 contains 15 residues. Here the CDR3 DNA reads TGTGCCACCAGTGATTCTCCCAGGGGGACCGGGGAGCTGTTTTTT. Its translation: CATSDSPRGTGELFF.

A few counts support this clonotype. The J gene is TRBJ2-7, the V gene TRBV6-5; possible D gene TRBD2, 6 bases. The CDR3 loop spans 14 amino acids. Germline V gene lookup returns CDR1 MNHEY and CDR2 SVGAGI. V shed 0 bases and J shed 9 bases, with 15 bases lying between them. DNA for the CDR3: TGTGCCAGCAGTTACTCGATGTTCGGGACTTCGCAGTACTTC. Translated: CASSYSMFGTSQYF.

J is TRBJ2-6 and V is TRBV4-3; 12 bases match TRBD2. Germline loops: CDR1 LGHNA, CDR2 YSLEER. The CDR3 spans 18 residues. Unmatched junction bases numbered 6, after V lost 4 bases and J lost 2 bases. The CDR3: CASSPFGLAGPGANVLTF. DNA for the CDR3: TGCGCCAGCAGCCCGTTCGGACTAGCGGGGCCTGGGGCCAACGTCCTGACTTTC.